The table lists the clone carrying this TCR beta chain with a few counts. Antigen specificity is unknown. This specimen comes from a study of blood T cells in healthy people across ages. Study-level results: Donor CMV infection status was unknown, possibly confounding age-related changes in expanded clonotypes.

Together with a sample-barcoded 5' primer, a J-beta primer mix was included in a second PCR lasting roughly 6 to 12 cycles. Each CDR3 protein gets one entry after TCRdb re-called the 5' RACE reads with MiXCR. The data contain about 730,000 distinct CDR3 sequences, roughly 45% of them singletons. Germline V lookup: CDR1 SGHTA, CDR2 FQGNSA. The CDR3 contains 16 residues. The V and J ends lost 1 base and 5 bases, in that order; junction bases with no gene match: 8. The source of this sequence is a woman aged 55 to 70 in good health. Material for sequencing was blood. V and J are TRBV7-2 and TRBJ2-5, with 9 bases identical to TRBD2. CDR3 protein: CASSLESRGGLETQYF. The CDR3 coding sequence is TGTGCCAGCAGCTTAGAGTCGCGGGGGGGCCTGGAGACCCAGTACTTC.